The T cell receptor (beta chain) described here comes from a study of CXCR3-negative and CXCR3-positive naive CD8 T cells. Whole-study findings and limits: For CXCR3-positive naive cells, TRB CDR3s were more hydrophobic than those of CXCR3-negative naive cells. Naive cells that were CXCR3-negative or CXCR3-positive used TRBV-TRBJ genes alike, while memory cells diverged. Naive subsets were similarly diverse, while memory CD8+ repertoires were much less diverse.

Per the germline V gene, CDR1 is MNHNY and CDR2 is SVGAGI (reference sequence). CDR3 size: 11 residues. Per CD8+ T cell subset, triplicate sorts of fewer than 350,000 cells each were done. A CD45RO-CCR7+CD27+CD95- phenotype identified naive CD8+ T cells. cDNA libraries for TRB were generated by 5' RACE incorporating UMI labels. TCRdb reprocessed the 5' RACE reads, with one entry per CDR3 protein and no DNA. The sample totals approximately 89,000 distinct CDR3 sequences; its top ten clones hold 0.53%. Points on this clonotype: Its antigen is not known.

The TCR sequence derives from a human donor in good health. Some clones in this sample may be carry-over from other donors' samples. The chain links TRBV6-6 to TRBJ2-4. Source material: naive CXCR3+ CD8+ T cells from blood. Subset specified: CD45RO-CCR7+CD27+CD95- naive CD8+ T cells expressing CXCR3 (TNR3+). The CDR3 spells CASSYGDIQYF.